Described below is a single T cell receptor beta chain sequence and its context. Repertoires were generated with immunoSEQ multiplex PCR, while TCRdb's copy carries only in-frame clones and drops some. The sample holds some 75,000 clones, approximately 86% seen once. The sample originates from a study of blood T cell repertoires in COVID-19. The V gene lost 3 bases and the J gene lost 3 bases, with 10 bases spanning the gap. The CDR3 is 14 amino acids. Germline V CDR1 and CDR2: KGHDR, SFDVKD. The clonotype was recovered from an elderly man with COVID-19, enrolled during active disease. The chain combines TRBV24-1 with TRBJ2-5; weak D call: TRBD1 (5 bases). Sequencing input: peripheral blood. The CDR3 protein is CATSDQGPKETQYF. The CDR3 DNA reads TGTGCCACCAGTGATCAGGGTCCCAAAGAGACCCAGTACTTC.